This TCR beta chain comes out of a study of blood T cell repertoires in COVID-19. About the study: Samples of COVID-19 (acute and convalescent) were obtained from the United States, Italy and Spain. PBMCs, B-cell-depleted T cells, or T cells provided the cDNA or gDNA that made up the material.

Data came from immunoSEQ multiplex PCR; TCRdb stores just in-frame clones and leaves some out. Of under 350,000 clones in the sample, about 89% were seen once. This CDR3 comprises 14 residues. Trimming left V 5 bases short and J 12 bases short, with 20 bases between. From germline, CDR1 is LNHDA and CDR2 SQIVND (reference sequence). Participant reports of clinical history set cohort assignment. Cohort 3 donors were reported recovered after two negative PCRs, clearance, or symptom resolution. The clonotype comes from a woman aged 35 to 49 who had recovered from COVID-19. Sample: PBMCs or T cells enriched from blood (not recorded which). This chain uses TRBV19 with TRBJ2-4, with TRBD1 as a possible D gene (5 bases). The CDR3 DNA is TGTGCCAGTAGTCCTCAGCCCTACAGGAGCGATCAGTACTTC. It is translated as CASSPQPYRSDQYF.